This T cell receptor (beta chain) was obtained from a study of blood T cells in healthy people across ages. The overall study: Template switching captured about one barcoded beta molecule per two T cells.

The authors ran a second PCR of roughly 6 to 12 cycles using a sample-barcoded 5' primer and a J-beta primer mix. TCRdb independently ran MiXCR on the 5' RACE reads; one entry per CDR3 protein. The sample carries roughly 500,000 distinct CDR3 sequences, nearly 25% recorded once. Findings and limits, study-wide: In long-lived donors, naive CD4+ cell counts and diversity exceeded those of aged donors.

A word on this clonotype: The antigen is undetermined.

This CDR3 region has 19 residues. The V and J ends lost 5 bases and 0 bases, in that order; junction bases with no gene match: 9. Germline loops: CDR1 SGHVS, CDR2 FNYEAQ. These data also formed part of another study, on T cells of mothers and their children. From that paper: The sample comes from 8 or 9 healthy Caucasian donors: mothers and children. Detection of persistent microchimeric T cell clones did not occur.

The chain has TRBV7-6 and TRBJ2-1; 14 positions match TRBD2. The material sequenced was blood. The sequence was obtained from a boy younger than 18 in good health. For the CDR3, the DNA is TGTGCCAGCAGCCCAAGACTAGCGGGGGGGAGGAGCTCCTACAATGAGCAGTTCTTC. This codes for CASSPRLAGGRSSYNEQFF.